A few counts support the clone carrying this TCR beta chain. Its specificity is unknown. This record belongs to a study of identical twins. Whole-study findings and limits: The authors drew conclusions from cross-sectional statistical analysis rather than following the same donors.

TCRdb independently ran MiXCR on the 5' RACE reads; one entry per CDR3 protein. Among roughly 480,000 distinct CDR3 sequences listed, 20% to 25% were seen once. The CDR3 is 15 amino acids. Germline assignment: CDR1 LGHDT and CDR2 YNNKEL (reference sequence). Trimming took off 3 bases at V and 4 bases at J, with 12 bases between the two ends. These data were also reused for a study on T cells expressing NK-cell markers. That work contributes: HCMV specificity of the expanded NKG2C+ T cell clones was not established.

The receptor's source is a woman aged 18 to 35 in good health. The chain links TRBV3-1 to TRBJ1-4; D is unclear. Source material: CD4+ T cells sorted from blood. The CDR3 spells CASSHASIDNEKLFF. CDR3 in DNA: TGTGCCAGCAGCCATGCAAGCATCGATAATGAAAAACTGTTTTTT.